Below are 20 T cell receptor beta chains sequenced from a single sample in a study of OX40 agonist ivuxolimab in advanced cancers. Using immunoSEQ multiplex PCR, the repertoire was profiled, and TCRdb retains in-frame clones only, with some absent. The sample gives 77,000 or so clones, roughly 92% of which show up once; about 11% is in the top ten. Sequenced here: CD4+ or CD8+ T cells sorted from blood, sampled in a trial of the OX40 agonist ivuxolimab. These receptors were obtained from an adult with an advanced solid tumor such as melanoma, head and neck, liver or kidney cancer.

The gene calls are TRBV9 and TRBJ2-2; the match to TRBD2 covers 11 bases. CDR1 and CDR2 from the germline V gene are SGDLS and YYNGEE. Trimming cost V 4 bases and J 4 bases; bases outside gene matches: 6. This CDR3 is built from 16 residues. The CDR3 bases are TGTGCCAGCAGCCGAGTAGCGGGGGGGCCCACCGGGGAGCTGTTTTTT. Amino acid sequence: CASSRVAGGPTGELFF.

The CDR3 reads CASSLFTNTEAFF. In DNA form, the CDR3 reads TGTGCCAGCAGTTTATTTACGAACACTGAAGCTTTCTTT. The chain carries TRBV27 and TRBJ1-1, with D unclear. Germline V gives CDR1 MNHEY, CDR2 SMNVEV (reference sequence). V lost 1 base and J lost 1, with 4 bases in between. The CDR3 contains 13 residues.

By frequency in the sample, this clone is medium-sized. One end of the junction varies from germline; a read error may be responsible. The CDR3 DNA follows: TGCGCCAGCAGCTTGGGGGAGGACTACGGCTACACCTTC. It specifies CASSLGEDYGYTF. The chain links TRBV5-1 to TRBJ1-2; no clear D gene. Per the germline V gene, CDR1 is SGHRS and CDR2 is YFSETQ. The CDR3 contains 13 residues. The full variable domain, its missing parts supplied by reference TRBV5-1 and TRBJ1-2, is KAGVTQTPRYLIKTRGQQVTLSCSPISGHRSVSWYQQTPGQGLQFLFEYFSETQRNKGNFPGRFSGRQFSNSRSEMNVSTLELGDSALYLCASSLGEDYGYTFGSGTRLTVV.

J is TRBJ2-7 and V is TRBV7-2; D is unresolved. The germline V and J ends were trimmed by 4 bases and 0 bases, with 13 bases remaining between them. The length of the CDR3 is 15 residues. The germline CDR1 and CDR2 sequences are SGHTA and FQGNSA. The CDR3 here is CASSSSARSSYEQYF. The CDR3 nucleotides read TGTGCCAGCAGCTCCAGCGCGAGGAGCTCCTACGAGCAGTACTTC.

The rearrangement joins TRBV5-1 to TRBJ2-7; D uncertain. The ends were cut back, 4 bases at V and 5 bases at J, with 10 bases in the middle. Germline CDR1 and CDR2: SGHRS and YFSETQ. The CDR3 sequence is 12 residues long. DNA of the CDR3: TGCGCCAGCAGCCCCTCCGGCCACGAGCAGTACTTC. It specifies CASSPSGHEQYF.

The chain links TRBV11-2 to TRBJ2-7; D tentatively fits TRBD1 or TRBD2 (5 bases each). This CDR3 region has 16 residues. Germline V CDR1 and CDR2: SGHAT, FQNNGV. With 1 base removed from V and 0 bases from J, the gap between germline ends came to 13 bases. The CDR3 nucleotides are TGTGCCAGCAGCTTAGGAATGGGGACGACCTCCTACGAGCAGTACTTC. Translated: CASSLGMGTTSYEQYF. The full variable domain, its missing parts supplied by reference TRBV11-2 and TRBJ2-7, is EAGVAQSPRYKIIEKRQSVAFWCNPISGHATLYWYQQILGQGPKLLIQFQNNGVVDDSQLPKDRFSAERLKGVDSTLKIQPAKLEDSAVYLCASSLGMGTTSYEQYFGPGTRLTVT.

V gene TRBV7-9 combines with J gene TRBJ1-2; TRBD1 might be the D (5 bases). Germline assignment: CDR1 SEHNR and CDR2 FQNEAQ (reference sequence). The ends were cut back, 5 bases at V and 0 bases at J, with 13 bases in the middle. The CDR3 runs to 15 residues. The CDR3 here is CASSPGTDANYGYTF. CDR3 in DNA: TGTGCCAGCAGCCCCGGGACCGACGCTAACTATGGCTACACCTTC.

About this clone itself: The junction does not match germline at one end; this may be a read error. The chain couples TRBV6-5 to TRBJ2-7; D is unresolved. The CDR3 is made up of 14 amino acids. Germline V lookup: CDR1 MNHEY, CDR2 SVGAGI. CDR3 DNA: TGTGCCAGCAGCTACTCCGACGGGCTCTACGAGCAGTACTTC. Residues: CASSYSDGLYEQYF.

The rearrangement uses TRBV7-9 and TRBJ1-5; no firm D call. Germline V CDR1 and CDR2: SEHNR, FQNEAQ (reference sequence). Trimming stripped 1 base from V and 6 bases from J, with 7 bases between. This CDR3 spans 13 amino acids. CDR3 protein: CASSLERGQPQHF. DNA for the CDR3: TGTGCCAGCAGCTTAGAACGAGGTCAGCCCCAGCATTTT.

The rearrangement uses TRBV15 and TRBJ1-3; D gene unclear. CDR3 length: 16 amino acids. Trimming removed 0 bases from V and 11 bases from J, with 20 bases in between. CDR1 is LNHNV and CDR2 is YYDKDF in the germline V gene (reference sequence). The CDR3 sequence: CATSREGTAGRVAIYF. The CDR3 region has the DNA TGTGCCACCAGCAGAGAAGGAACAGCCGGCCGAGTAGCCATATATTTT. Filled out from reference TRBV15 and TRBJ1-3, the complete variable domain reads DAMVIQNPRYQVTQFGKPVTLSCSQTLNHNVMYWYQQKSSQAPKLLFHYYDKDFNNEADTPDNFQSRRPNTSFCFLDIRSPGLGDTAMYLCATSREGTAGRVAIYFGEGSWLTVV.

The V call is TRBV6-6, the J call TRBJ1-5; 7 bases map to TRBD1. V lost 2 bases to trimming and J lost 3 bases; unmatched junction nucleotides: 4. The CDR3 consists of 15 residues. Germline V CDR1 and CDR2: MNHNY, SVGAGI (reference sequence). The CDR3 bases are TGTGCCAGCAGTTACCCGGGACAGCCCAATCAGCCCCAGCATTTT. This encodes CASSYPGQPNQPQHF.

The chain carries TRBV9 and TRBJ1-5; 10 positions agree with TRBD1. This CDR3 spans 15 amino acids. CDR1 and CDR2 from the germline V gene are SGDLS and YYNGEE. V gave up 5 bases and J gave up 4 bases; unmatched junction bases: 6. DNA of the CDR3: TGTGCCAGCAGTGCCGGGACAGGGGTTAATCAGCCCCAGCATTTT. Translated, it gives CASSAGTGVNQPQHF.

The chain recombines TRBV27 with TRBJ2-1; 7 bases align to TRBD1. The V gene end was trimmed by 6 bases and the J gene end by 0 bases; junction bases not matched to a gene: 8. CDR1 and CDR2 (germline): MNHEY, SMNVEV (reference sequence). The CDR3 spans 16 residues. CDR3 sequence: CASSQTGFSSYNEQFF. CDR3 nucleotide sequence: TGTGCCAGCAGCCAGACAGGGTTTAGCTCCTACAATGAGCAGTTCTTC.

As for this clone: Other DNA sequences in the same sample also yield this CDR3. The chain has TRBV19 and TRBJ1-1, with TRBD1 matching over 9 bases. Trimming took 3 bases from V and 1 from J; bases not matched to a gene: 0. Germline V gene sequence: CDR1 LNHDA, CDR2 SQIVND (reference sequence). This CDR3 contains 14 residues. The DNA of the CDR3 is TGTGCCAGTAGTATGGGACAGGGGAACACTGAAGCTTTCTTT. Protein sequence: CASSMGQGNTEAFF.

This clone appeared once. The chain carries TRBV6-5 and TRBJ1-6; D is ambiguous. V gave up 5 bases and J gave up 7 bases, with 12 bases separating them. This CDR3 comprises 14 residues. CDR1 and CDR2 (germline): MNHEY, SVGAGI. DNA of the CDR3: TGTGCCAGCAGTAAAAGAACAGTAAATTCACCCCTCCACTTT. Protein: CASSKRTVNSPLHF.

CDR3 bases: TGCGCCAGCAGCCACAGGATCCGGGGGACCTCCTACGAGCAGTACTTC. It yields the protein CASSHRIRGTSYEQYF. The rearrangement uses TRBV5-1 and TRBJ2-7; possibly TRBD2 for D (6 bases). Germline CDR1 and CDR2: SGHRS and YFSETQ. The V end lost 4 bases, the J end lost 0 bases, and 17 bases lay between the germline ends. CDR3 length: 16 residues.

This clone was recorded only once. V and J are TRBV7-6 and TRBJ2-7; 11 bases line up with TRBD1. This CDR3 is 15 amino acids long. The germline gives CDR1 SGHVS, CDR2 FNYEAQ. Losses at the gene ends were 1 base for V and 5 bases for J; bases not matched to a gene: 4. DNA for the CDR3: TGTGCCAGCAGCTTAGGGACAGGGGGCTACCACGAGCAGTACTTC. Its protein product is CASSLGTGGYHEQYF.

This chain connects TRBV6-5 to TRBJ2-7; possibly TRBD1 for D (8 bases). Looked up from germline, CDR1 is MNHEY and CDR2 is SVGAGI. This CDR3 has 15 residues. The germline V and J ends were trimmed by 4 bases and 6 bases, with 19 bases remaining between them. Written as DNA, the CDR3 is TGTGCCAGCAGTTTGGACAGGGAGGGCCTCCCCGAGCAGTACTTC. It yields the protein CASSLDREGLPEQYF.

The chain employs TRBV7-2 and TRBJ2-1, with D unresolved. CDR3 length equals 14 residues. V was cut by 1 base and J by 3 bases, with 7 bases left in between. Germline CDR1 reads SGHTA; CDR2 reads FQGNSA. The CDR3 coding sequence is TGTGCCAGCAGCTTAGTGGTCAGCTACAATGAGCAGTTCTTC. Amino acid sequence: CASSLVVSYNEQFF.

The gene calls are TRBV13 and TRBJ2-1; D call uncertain. CDR3 size: 12 residues. From germline, CDR1 is PRHDT and CDR2 FYEKMQ (reference sequence). Trimming removed 3 bases from V and 2 bases from J, with 2 bases in between. CDR3 coding DNA: TGTGCCAGCAGCTTCCCCTACAATGAGCAGTTCTTC. It yields the protein CASSFPYNEQFF. Complete variable domain (other parts from reference TRBV13 and TRBJ2-1): AAGVIQSPRHLIKEKRETATLKCYPIPRHDTVYWYQQGPGQDPQFLISFYEKMQSDKGSIPDRFSAQQFSDYHSELNMSSLELGDSALYFCASSFPYNEQFFGPGTRLTVL.